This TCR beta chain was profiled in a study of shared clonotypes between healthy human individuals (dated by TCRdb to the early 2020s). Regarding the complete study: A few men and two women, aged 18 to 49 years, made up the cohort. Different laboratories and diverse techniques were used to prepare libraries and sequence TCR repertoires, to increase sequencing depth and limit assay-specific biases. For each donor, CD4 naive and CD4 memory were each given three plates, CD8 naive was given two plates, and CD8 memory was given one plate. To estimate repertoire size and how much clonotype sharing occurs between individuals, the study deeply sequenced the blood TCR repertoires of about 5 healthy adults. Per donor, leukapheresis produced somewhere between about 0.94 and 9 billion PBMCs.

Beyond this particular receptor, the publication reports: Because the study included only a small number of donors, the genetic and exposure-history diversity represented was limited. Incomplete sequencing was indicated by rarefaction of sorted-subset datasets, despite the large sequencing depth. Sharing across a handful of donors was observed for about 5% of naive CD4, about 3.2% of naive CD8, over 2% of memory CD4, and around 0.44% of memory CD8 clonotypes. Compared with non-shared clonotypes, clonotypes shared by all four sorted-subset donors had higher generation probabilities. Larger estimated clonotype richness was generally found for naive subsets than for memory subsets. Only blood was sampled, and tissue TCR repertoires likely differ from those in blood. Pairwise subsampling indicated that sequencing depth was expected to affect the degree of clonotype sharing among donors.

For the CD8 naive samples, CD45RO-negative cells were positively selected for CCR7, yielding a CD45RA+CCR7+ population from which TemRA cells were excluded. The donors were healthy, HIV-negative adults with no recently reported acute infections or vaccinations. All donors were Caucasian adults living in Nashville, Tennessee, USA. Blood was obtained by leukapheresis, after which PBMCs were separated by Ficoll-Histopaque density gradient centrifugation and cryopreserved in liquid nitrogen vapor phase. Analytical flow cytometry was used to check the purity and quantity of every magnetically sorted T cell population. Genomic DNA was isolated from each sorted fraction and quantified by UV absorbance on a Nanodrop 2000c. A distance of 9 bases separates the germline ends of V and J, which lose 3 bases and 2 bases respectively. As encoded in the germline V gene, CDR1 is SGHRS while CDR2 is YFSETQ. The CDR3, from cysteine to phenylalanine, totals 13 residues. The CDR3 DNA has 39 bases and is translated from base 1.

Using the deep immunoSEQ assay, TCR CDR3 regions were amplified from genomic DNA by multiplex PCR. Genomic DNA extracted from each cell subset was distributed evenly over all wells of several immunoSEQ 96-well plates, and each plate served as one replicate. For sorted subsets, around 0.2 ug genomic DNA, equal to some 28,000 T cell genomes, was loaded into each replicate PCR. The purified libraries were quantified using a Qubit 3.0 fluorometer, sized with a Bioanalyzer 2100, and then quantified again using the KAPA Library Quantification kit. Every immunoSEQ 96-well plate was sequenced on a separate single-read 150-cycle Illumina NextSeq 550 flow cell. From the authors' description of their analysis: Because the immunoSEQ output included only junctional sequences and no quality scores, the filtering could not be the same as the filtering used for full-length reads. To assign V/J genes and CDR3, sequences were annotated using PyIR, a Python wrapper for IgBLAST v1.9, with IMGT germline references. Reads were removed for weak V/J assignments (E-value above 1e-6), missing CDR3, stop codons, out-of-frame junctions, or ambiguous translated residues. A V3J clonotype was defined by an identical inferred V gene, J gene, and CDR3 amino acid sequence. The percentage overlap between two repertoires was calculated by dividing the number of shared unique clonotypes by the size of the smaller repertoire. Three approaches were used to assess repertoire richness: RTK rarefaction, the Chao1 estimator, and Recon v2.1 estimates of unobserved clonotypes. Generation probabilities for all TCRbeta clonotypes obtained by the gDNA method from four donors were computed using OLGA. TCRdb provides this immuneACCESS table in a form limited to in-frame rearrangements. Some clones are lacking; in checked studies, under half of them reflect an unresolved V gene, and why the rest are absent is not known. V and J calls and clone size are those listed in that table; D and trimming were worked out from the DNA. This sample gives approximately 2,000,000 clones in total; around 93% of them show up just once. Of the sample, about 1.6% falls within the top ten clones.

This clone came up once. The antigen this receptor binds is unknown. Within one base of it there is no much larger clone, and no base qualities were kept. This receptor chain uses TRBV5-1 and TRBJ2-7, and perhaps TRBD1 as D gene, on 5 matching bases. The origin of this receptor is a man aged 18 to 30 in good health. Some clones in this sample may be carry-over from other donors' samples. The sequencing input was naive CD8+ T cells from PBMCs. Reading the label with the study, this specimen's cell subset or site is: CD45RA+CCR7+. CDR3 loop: CASSSDRAYEQYF. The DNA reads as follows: TGCGCCAGCAGCTCCGACAGAGCCTACGAGCAGTACTTC.